Listed here are 30 T cell receptor beta chains from one sample, sequenced in a study of OX40 agonist ivuxolimab in advanced cancers. Assay used: immunoSEQ multiplex PCR; TCRdb lists only in-frame clones, some missing. The table has around 63,000 clones, 70% to 80% seen once. This specimen was CD4+ or CD8+ T cells sorted from blood, taken in a trial of the OX40 agonist ivuxolimab. The receptors stem from an adult with an advanced solid tumor such as melanoma, head and neck, liver or kidney cancer.

This chain joins TRBV5-1 and TRBJ2-2, with TRBD2 matching over 12 bases. Unmatched junction bases numbered 4, after V lost 4 bases and J lost 6 bases. CDR3 length: 15 residues. CDR1 is SGHRS and CDR2 is YFSETQ in the germline V gene. This CDR3 reads CASSSLAGGPGELFF. The CDR3 region has the DNA TGCGCCAGCAGCAGCCTAGCGGGGGGGCCCGGGGAGCTGTTTTTT.

V usage is TRBV7-2 and J usage is TRBJ1-2, with TRBD1 as a possible D gene (5 bases). The CDR3 runs to 13 residues. V dropped 2 bases and J dropped 6 bases, with 10 bases sitting between them. Germline assignment: CDR1 SGHTA and CDR2 FQGNSA. CDR3 sequence reads: CASSLLTVDGYTF. DNA for the CDR3: TGTGCCAGCAGCTTATTGACAGTTGATGGCTACACCTTC.

The chain combines TRBV30 with TRBJ2-3; tentative D call: TRBD1 (5 bases). Germline CDR1 is GTSNPN and CDR2 is SVGIG (reference sequence). This CDR3 spans 13 amino acids. The V end was cut by 0 bases, the J end by 10 bases, with 14 bases between. Here the CDR3 DNA reads TGTGCCTGGAGTGTGCAGGGAAGGTCGGCGCAGTATTTT. Protein: CAWSVQGRSAQYF.

V and J are TRBV27 and TRBJ2-1; the D call may be TRBD1 or TRBD2 (5 bases each). This CDR3 is built from 18 residues. V lost 2 bases and J lost 10, with 27 bases in between. The germline gives CDR1 MNHEY, CDR2 SMNVEV (reference sequence). CDR3 bases: TGTGCCAGCAGTTTAAGTGGGACGTACGACGGAAACCGAGTGGAGCAGTTCTTC. Translation gives CASSLSGTYDGNRVEQFF.

The V gene is TRBV11-1, the J gene TRBJ2-3; the D gene is possibly TRBD1 (7 bases). The germline V and J ends were trimmed by 5 bases and 2 bases, with 26 bases remaining between them. This CDR3 is built from 19 residues. Germline V gene lookup returns CDR1 SGHAT and CDR2 FQDESV (reference sequence). The CDR3 bases are TGTGCCAGCAGCAAAAACCGCCGCGGGGACAGAAGTCTCACAGATACGCAGTATTTT. Amino acid sequence: CASSKNRRGDRSLTDTQYF.

The sample holds one count of this clone. The chain carries TRBV29-1 and TRBJ2-3; D possibly corresponds to TRBD2 (6 bases). Germline CDR1 is SQVTM and CDR2 is ANQGSEA. CDR3 length equals 15 residues. V lost 0 bases and J 11 bases, leaving 21 bases between the germline ends. In nucleotides, the CDR3 is TGCAGCGTTGAAGATCGACTAGGACTGCGAGGTGAGCAGTATTTT. This codes for CSVEDRLGLRGEQYF.

This chain connects TRBV18 to TRBJ2-5, with TRBD1 matching over 8 bases. This CDR3 spans 16 amino acids. CDR1 KGHSH and CDR2 LQKENI come from the germline V gene. Trimming cost V 4 bases and J 5 bases; bases outside gene matches: 12. Here the CDR3 reads CASSHERQGQKETQYF. The DNA for the CDR3 is TGTGCCAGCTCACACGAGAGACAGGGGCAGAAGGAGACCCAGTACTTC.

This clone ranks as medium-sized. The CDR3 coding sequence is TGTGCCAGCAGACCCCGGGACAGCTCCTACGAGCAGTACTTC. Protein sequence: CASRPRDSSYEQYF. The chain carries TRBV6-6 and TRBJ2-7; the match to TRBD1 covers 7 bases. The CDR3 is made up of 14 amino acids. Germline-derived CDR1 and CDR2 are MNHNY and SVGAGI (reference sequence). The junction had 5 bases not matched to a gene; V was cut back by 6 bases and J by 0 bases.

The chain couples TRBV5-4 to TRBJ2-5; D possibly corresponds to TRBD1 (6 bases). The CDR3 runs 15 residues. Trimming removed 1 base at V and 11 bases at J, with 21 bases between. CDR1 and CDR2 from the germline V gene are SGHNT and YYREEE (reference sequence). The CDR3 is CASSLPGTNVWEQYF. CDR3 DNA sequence: TGTGCCAGCAGCTTGCCCGGGACAAACGTATGGGAGCAGTACTTC.

This chain uses TRBV28 with TRBJ2-1, with TRBD2 matching 10 bases. Per the germline V gene, CDR1 is MDHEN and CDR2 is SYDVKM. Germline trimming cut 7 bases from V and 8 bases from J; bases unmatched to any gene: 5. There are 13 residues in the CDR3. CDR3 coding DNA: TGTGCCAGCACGGCTAGCGGGAGCTATGAGCAGTTCTTC. Its protein is CASTASGSYEQFF. The full variable domain, rest sourced from reference TRBV28 and TRBJ2-1, is DVKVTQSSRYLVKRTGEKVFLECVQDMDHENMFWYRQDPGLGLRLIYFSYDVKMKEKGDIPEGYSVSREKKERFSLILESASTNQTSMYLCASTASGSYEQFFGPGTRLTVL.

The chain couples TRBV5-1 to TRBJ2-7, with TRBD1 identical over 10 bases. Per germline, CDR1 SGHRS and CDR2 YFSETQ. CDR3 size: 15 residues. Trimming cost V 0 bases and J 2 bases; bases outside gene matches: 2. The CDR3 loop is CASSLGGQGPYEQYF. CDR3 nucleotide sequence: TGCGCCAGCAGCTTGGGGGGACAGGGGCCCTACGAGCAGTACTTC.

This clone came up once. The CDR3 here is CASSQGNLADTQYF. In DNA, the CDR3 is TGTGCCAGCAGCCAAGGGAACCTAGCGGATACGCAGTATTTT. J is TRBJ2-3 and V is TRBV14; possibly TRBD2 for D (6 bases). CDR3 length: 14 amino acids. In germline, CDR1 is SGHDN, CDR2 FVKESK. Trimming pared 1 base from V and 6 bases from J, leaving 11 bases between.

This chain connects TRBV7-2 to TRBJ1-4, with D unclear. Trimming took off 2 bases at V and 0 bases at J, with 10 bases between the two ends. In germline, CDR1 is SGHTA, CDR2 FQGNSA. The CDR3 extends over 16 amino acids. In DNA form, the CDR3 reads TGTGCCAGCAGCTTAAACCGAGGCCCAACTAATGAAAAACTGTTTTTT. This encodes CASSLNRGPTNEKLFF.

The gene calls are TRBV7-2 and TRBJ2-7, with D perhaps TRBD1 or TRBD2 (5 bases each). Germline CDR1 is SGHTA and CDR2 is FQGNSA. This CDR3 contains 14 residues. Trimming removed 1 base at V and 3 bases at J, with 10 bases between. CDR3 DNA: TGTGCCAGCAGCTTAGGAGGGGTCCACTACGAGCAGTACTTC. The encoded protein is CASSLGGVHYEQYF.

The chain joins TRBV7-2 to TRBJ1-3; possibly TRBD1 for D (6 bases). Germline V gene sequence: CDR1 SGHTA, CDR2 FQGNSA. This CDR3 has 16 amino acids. The V and J ends lost 5 bases and 0 bases respectively, with 14 bases between them. CDR3 residues: CASSITQGFSGNTIYF. Written as DNA, the CDR3 is TGTGCCAGCAGCATTACACAGGGTTTCTCTGGAAACACCATATATTTT.

This rearrangement joins TRBV11-2 to TRBJ1-1; D is undetermined. CDR1 is SGHAT and CDR2 is FQNNGV in the germline V gene. This CDR3 is 16 amino acids long. Trimming took 2 bases from V and 2 from J, leaving 15 bases between them. The DNA for the CDR3 is TGTGCCAGCAGCTTATCTCACAAAAAGGGAAACACTGAAGCTTTCTTT. This gives the protein CASSLSHKKGNTEAFF.

The count of this clone is one. The chain has TRBV29-1 and TRBJ2-2; 7 bases align to TRBD1. CDR1 is SQVTM, CDR2 ANQGSEA, per germline. Trimming at V came to 4 bases and at J to 5 bases, leaving 7 bases not matched to a gene. The CDR3 sequence is 14 residues long. As DNA, the CDR3 is TGCAGCGTTGGAGACAGGGAAGGTACCGGGGAGCTGTTTTTT. Its protein is CSVGDREGTGELFF.

The gene calls are TRBV7-9 and TRBJ2-1, with 12 bases that match TRBD2. V was pared by 5 bases and J by 6 bases, with 11 bases of the junction left unmatched. Germline V gives CDR1 SEHNR, CDR2 FQNEAQ (reference sequence). The CDR3 consists of 17 residues. The CDR3 coding sequence is TGTGCCAGCAGCCCGACGACTAGCGGGGGTGACCCCAATGAGCAGTTCTTC. It translates to CASSPTTSGGDPNEQFF.

This clone turned up a few times. The rearrangement joins TRBV5-8 to TRBJ2-3; possible D gene TRBD2, 6 bases. The CDR3 runs to 12 residues. Between the trimmed V and J ends, which lost 2 bases and 7 bases, there was a span of 8 bases. Germline V gene lookup returns CDR1 SGHTS and CDR2 YDEGEE. CDR3 protein: CASSFGSNTQYF. CDR3 DNA sequence: TGTGCCAGCAGCTTCGGGAGTAATACGCAGTATTTT. The entire variable domain, with the rest obtained from reference TRBV5-8 and TRBJ2-3, is as follows: EAGVTQSPTHLIKTRGQQATLRCSPISGHTSVYWYQQALGLGLQFLLWYDEGEERNRGNFPPRFSGRQFPNYSSELNVNALELEDSALYLCASSFGSNTQYFGPGTRLTVL.

This sequence joins TRBV29-1 and TRBJ1-2; 8 nucleotides align to TRBD1. This CDR3 is built from 14 residues. From germline, CDR1 is SQVTM and CDR2 ANQGSEA. The ends lost 7 bases at V and 2 bases at J; junction bases unmatched: 9. CDR3 region: CSAIVRDRNYGYTF. In DNA, the CDR3 is TGCAGCGCTATCGTCCGGGACAGGAACTATGGCTACACCTTC.

V and J are TRBV4-1 and TRBJ1-3; 9 bases are shared with TRBD1. The CDR3 spans 13 residues. The V and J ends lost 10 bases and 8 bases, in that order; junction bases with no gene match: 9. CDR1 is MGHRA, CDR2 YSYEKL, per germline. The CDR3 sequence: CATRGQGRDTIYF. The CDR3 DNA reads TGCGCCACCAGGGGACAGGGCCGAGACACCATATATTTT.

The gene calls are TRBV19 and TRBJ2-3, with D perhaps matching TRBD1 (6 bases). Trimming removed 3 bases at V and 5 bases at J, with 18 bases between. Germline V gene lookup returns CDR1 LNHDA and CDR2 SQIVND (reference sequence). CDR3 length: 16 amino acids. In DNA, the CDR3 is TGTGCCAGTAGTATCGGGACAAACTTGGGGGAAGATACGCAGTATTTT. Translated: CASSIGTNLGEDTQYF.

On this clone: Germline and junction disagree at one end, which may indicate a read error. The chain links TRBV11-1 to TRBJ2-7; 10 bases map to TRBD1. CDR3 length: 15 amino acids. CDR1 and CDR2 (germline): SGHAT, FQDESV (reference sequence). This CDR3 reads CASSSKTGGPYEQYF. The CDR3 region has the DNA TGTGCCAGCAGCTCGAAGACAGGGGGCCCCTACGAACAGTACTTC.

The V gene is TRBV7-2, the J gene TRBJ2-3; D tentatively fits TRBD1 or TRBD2 (6 bases each). The CDR3 contains 14 residues. Germline V CDR1 and CDR2: SGHTA, FQGNSA. Deletions cut 5 bases from V and 5 bases from J, with 14 bases between. The CDR3 DNA reads TGTGCCAGCAGCAAAACCGGGGGCGGAGATACGCAGTATTTT. Translation: CASSKTGGGDTQYF.

This clone was observed a single time. V gene TRBV4-3 combines with J gene TRBJ2-7; 9 positions agree with TRBD2. J was trimmed by 7 bases and V by 0 bases; bases with no gene match: 13. The germline V gene has CDR1 LGHNA and CDR2 YSLEER. This CDR3 spans 17 amino acids. CDR3 protein: CASSQDIGSGSSGEQYF. The CDR3 DNA follows: TGCGCCAGCAGCCAAGATATAGGTAGCGGGAGCTCTGGGGAGCAGTACTTC.

J is TRBJ1-1 and V is TRBV10-3; D call uncertain. V was trimmed by 11 bases and J by 3 bases, leaving 13 bases between them. CDR1 is ENHRY and CDR2 is SYGVKD in the germline V gene. CDR3 length: 12 residues. As DNA, the CDR3 is TGTGCCGCGGCATGGGCAGACACTGAAGCTTTCTTT. This codes for CAAAWADTEAFF.

This clone has just a few counts. The chain has TRBV9 and TRBJ2-7; D tentatively fits TRBD1 or TRBD2 (5 bases each). Trimming stripped 3 bases from V and 6 bases from J, with 25 bases between. Germline assignment: CDR1 SGDLS and CDR2 YYNGEE. The CDR3 spans 17 residues. The CDR3 sequence: CASSGPGLIGDASEQYF. Here the CDR3 DNA reads TGTGCCAGCAGCGGACCGGGCCTTATTGGGGACGCTTCCGAGCAGTACTTC.

Worth noting for this clone: The germline gene is not matched at one end of the junction; a read error may be the cause. V gene TRBV7-7 combines with J gene TRBJ2-7; a weak D match, TRBD2 (6 bases). The CDR3 consists of 15 residues. Germline assignment: CDR1 SSHAT and CDR2 FNYEAQ (reference sequence). For the CDR3, the DNA is TGTGCTAGCAGCTTAGGCGGGGCCAGTTCCTACGAGCAGTACTTC. Its translation is CASSLGGASSYEQYF.

CDR3 bases: TGCGCCAGCAGCGGGACAGGAAGGGTCGGAAGGGGCTACACCTTC. Translation: CASSGTGRVGRGYTF. The chain has TRBV4-1 and TRBJ1-2; 8 bases agree with TRBD1. Germline values: CDR1 MGHRA, CDR2 YSYEKL. V was pared by 5 bases and J by 8 bases, with 13 bases of the junction left unmatched. This CDR3 spans 15 amino acids.

In this sample, this clone turned up once. The chain carries TRBV11-3 and TRBJ2-1, with 8 nucleotides matching TRBD2. This CDR3 contains 13 residues. Germline-derived CDR1 and CDR2 are SGHNT and YENEEA. V was pared by 5 bases and J by 10 bases, with 7 bases of the junction left unmatched. CDR3 loop: CASSPRTSREQFF. In DNA form, the CDR3 reads TGTGCCAGCAGCCCCCGGACTAGCCGCGAGCAGTTCTTC.